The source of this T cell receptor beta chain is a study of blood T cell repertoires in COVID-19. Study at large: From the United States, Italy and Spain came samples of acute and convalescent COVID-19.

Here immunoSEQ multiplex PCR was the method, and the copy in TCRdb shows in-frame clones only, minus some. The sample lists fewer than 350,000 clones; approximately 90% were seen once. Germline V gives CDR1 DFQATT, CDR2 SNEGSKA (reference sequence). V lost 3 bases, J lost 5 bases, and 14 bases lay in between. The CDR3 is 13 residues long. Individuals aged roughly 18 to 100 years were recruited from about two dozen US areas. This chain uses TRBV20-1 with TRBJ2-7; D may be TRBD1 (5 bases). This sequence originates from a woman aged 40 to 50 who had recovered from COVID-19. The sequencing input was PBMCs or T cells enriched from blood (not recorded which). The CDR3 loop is CSASAQGADEQYF. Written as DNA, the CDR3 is TGCAGTGCTAGTGCGCAGGGTGCGGACGAGCAGTACTTC.